A selection of T cell receptor beta chains follows, all from one sample in a study of T cells after somatic rescue of genetic block. Data came from immunoSEQ multiplex PCR; TCRdb stores just in-frame clones and leaves some out. The sample includes 110,000 or so clones, 85% to 95% of them seen just once. Sequencing was done on a sample of peripheral blood mononuclear cells (PBMCs). All receptors derive from a woman aged 18 to 35. Both conserved end residues are part of each CDR3. The D gene is left open where the match is weak. Not all rows give a size; the values are once, few, many and, for expanded clones, a class.

J: TRBJ2-5; D: .; size: .; V: TRBV28; DNA: TGTGCCAGCAGTTTGGGGGGGCTGGAGACCCAGTACTTC; CDR3: CASSLGGLETQYF
J: TRBJ1-6; D: TRBD1; size: .; V: TRBV7-9; DNA: TGTGCCAGCAGCTTAACGAGAGGGTCGACAGGGGAAAATTCACCCCTCCACTTT; CDR3: CASSLTRGSTGENSPLHF
J: TRBJ1-1; D: .; size: .; V: TRBV5-1; DNA: TGCGCCAGCAGCTCCACCGACACTGAAGCTTTCTTT; CDR3: CASSSTDTEAFF
J: TRBJ2-2; D: TRBD1; size: few; V: TRBV2; DNA: TGTGCCAGCAGTGAAACCAGGGGGATCGGGGAGCTGTTTTTT; CDR3: CASSETRGIGELFF
J: TRBJ2-2; D: .; size: .; V: TRBV11-2; DNA: TGTGCCAGCAGCTTAGACCAGGGTCCCGGGGAGCTGTTTTTT; CDR3: CASSLDQGPGELFF
J: TRBJ2-3; D: .; size: .; V: TRBV29-1; DNA: TGCAGCGTTGACAGAGACACAGATACGCAGTATTTT; CDR3: CSVDRDTDTQYF
J: TRBJ1-1; D: TRBD1; size: .; V: TRBV6-5; DNA: TGTGCCAGCGAAGCTTCCGGGACAGGGGGCACTGAAGCTTTCTTT; CDR3: CASEASGTGGTEAFF
J: TRBJ2-2; D: .; size: .; V: TRBV7-8; DNA: TGTGCCAGCACATACGCGAACACCGGGGAGCTGTTTTTT; CDR3: CASTYANTGELFF
J: TRBJ2-5; D: TRBD1; size: .; V: TRBV9; DNA: TGTGCCAGCCCGGGACAGGGTGGTCAAGAGACCCAGTACTTC; CDR3: CASPGQGGQETQYF
J: TRBJ1-1; D: .; size: .; V: TRBV5-4; DNA: TGTGCCAGCAGCTTTATTATGAACACTGAAGCTTTCTTT; CDR3: CASSFIMNTEAFF
J: TRBJ1-2; D: TRBD1; size: .; V: TRBV7-2; DNA: TGTGCCAGCAGCTTAGCAGGGGGCATCTATGGCTACACCTTC; CDR3: CASSLAGGIYGYTF